This is a list of T cell receptor beta chains from one sample in a study of CD8+ T cells in alopecia areata. The table came from immunoSEQ multiplex PCR; TCRdb's copy has only in-frame clones and leaves some out. The data hold over 120,000 clones, with less than 70% observed a single time. This specimen consisted of CD8+ T cells sorted from blood, obtained at week 4, from a patient treated with tofacitinib. The receptor set was obtained from a human donor with alopecia areata. Both conserved end residues are part of each CDR3. D genes are given only for firm matches. Expanded clones get a size class; other rows say once, few or many, or leave the size out.

TRBJ1-5 | once | NA | TRBV11-2 | CASSSRHSNQPQHF | TGTGCCAGCAGCTCCCGACACTCCAATCAGCCCCAGCATTTT
TRBJ1-6 | few | TRBD1 | TRBV6-5 | CASRPGGTGTSPLHF | TGTGCCAGCAGACCCGGGGGGACAGGAACTTCACCCCTCCACTTT
TRBJ2-7 | many | NA | TRBV11-2 | CASSLQSSYEQYF | TGTGCCAGCAGCTTACAGAGCTCCTACGAGCAGTACTTC
TRBJ2-5 | NA | NA | TRBV7-8 | CASSLLAGQETQYF | TGTGCCAGCAGCTTATTGGCGGGGCAAGAGACCCAGTACTTC
TRBJ2-1 | NA | TRBD2 | TRBV13 | CASSFSAGGSSYNEQFF | TGTGCCAGCAGCTTCTCAGCGGGGGGTTCTTCTTACAATGAGCAGTTCTTC
TRBJ2-5 | NA | TRBD1 | TRBV5-1 | CASCPNPTTYRGRETQYF | TGCGCCAGCTGCCCGAACCCAACGACATACAGGGGACGGGAGACCCAGTACTTC
TRBJ1-2 | NA | NA | TRBV10-3 | CAISDGNYGYTF | TGTGCCATCAGTGACGGGAACTATGGCTACACCTTC
TRBJ2-7 | NA | NA | TRBV9 | CASSVRPGRPAYEQYF | TGTGCCAGCAGCGTAAGACCGGGACGACCAGCCTACGAGCAGTACTTC
TRBJ1-1 | NA | NA | TRBV9 | CASSVGAETTEAFF | TGTGCCAGCAGCGTAGGGGCCGAAACCACTGAAGCTTTCTTT
TRBJ2-2 | NA | NA | TRBV25-1 | CASSELSGLDTGELFF | TGTGCCAGCAGTGAATTATCGGGCCTGGACACCGGGGAGCTGTTTTTT
TRBJ1-2 | once | NA | TRBV30 | CAEEGGRGYTF | TGTGCCGAAGAGGGAGGGCGCGGCTACACCTTC
TRBJ2-2 | NA | TRBD2 | TRBV11-2 | CASSQLAGDTGELFF | TGTGCCAGCAGCCAACTAGCGGGGGACACCGGGGAGCTGTTTTTT
TRBJ2-7 | NA | NA | TRBV7-2 | CASSLAEAYEQYF | TGTGCCAGCAGCTTAGCCGAGGCTTACGAGCAGTACTTC
TRBJ1-6 | NA | NA | TRBV30 | CAWSVLSGGNSPLHF | TGTGCCTGGAGTGTATTATCCGGGGGAAATTCACCCCTCCACTTT
TRBJ2-2 | NA | TRBD2 | TRBV4-1 | CASSQRPLTSGTGELFF | TGCGCCAGCAGCCAAAGGCCCTTGACTAGCGGGACCGGGGAGCTGTTTTTT
TRBJ2-7 | NA | NA | TRBV7-9 | CASSPASAYEQYF | TGTGCCAGCAGCCCCGCCAGTGCCTACGAGCAGTACTTC
TRBJ2-2 | few | NA | TRBV10-3 | CAISETKNTGELFF | TGTGCCATCAGTGAGACCAAGAACACCGGGGAGCTGTTTTTT
TRBJ2-5 | NA | NA | TRBV2 | CASSSGLFQETQYF | TGTGCCAGCAGCTCAGGACTCTTCCAAGAGACCCAGTACTTC
TRBJ2-1 | once | TRBD2 | TRBV5-6 | CASSLGTSGVYNEQFF | TGTGCCAGCAGCTTGGGAACTAGCGGGGTCTACAATGAGCAGTTCTTC
TRBJ2-1 | NA | NA | TRBV29-1 | CSVESAGSSYNEQFF | TGCAGCGTTGAGTCGGCGGGAAGCTCCTACAATGAGCAGTTCTTC
TRBJ1-1 | few | NA | TRBV7-9 | CASSLTGLNTEAFF | TGTGCCAGCAGCTTGACAGGCCTCAACACTGAAGCTTTCTTT
TRBJ2-7 | NA | NA | TRBV4-2 | CASSQDLGENYEQYF | TGTGCCAGCAGCCAAGATCTTGGGGAAAACTACGAGCAGTACTTC
TRBJ1-5 | few | TRBD1 | TRBV4-1 | CASSQQGAVSNQPQHF | TGCGCCAGCAGTCAACAGGGGGCGGTTAGCAATCAGCCCCAGCATTTT
TRBJ1-1 | NA | NA | TRBV21-1 | CASSKSEGPSNTEAFF | TGTGCCAGCAGCAAGAGCGAGGGACCCTCGAACACTGAAGCTTTCTTT
TRBJ2-2 | NA | NA | TRBV6-5 | CASSAGPFGELFF | TGTGCCAGCAGTGCCGGACCGTTCGGGGAGCTGTTTTTT
TRBJ2-1 | NA | NA | TRBV11-2 | CASSFTINEQFF | TGTGCCAGCAGCTTTACTATAAATGAGCAGTTCTTC
TRBJ2-7 | NA | NA | TRBV5-6 | CASSLRGTYEQYF | TGTGCCAGCAGCTTAAGGGGAACCTACGAGCAGTACTTC
TRBJ2-3 | few | NA | TRBV27 | CASWDFDTDTQYF | TGTGCCAGCTGGGACTTCGACACAGATACGCAGTATTTT
TRBJ2-1 | NA | TRBD1 | TRBV29-1 | CSPVTGDNEQFF | TGCAGCCCCGTCACAGGGGACAATGAGCAGTTCTTC
TRBJ2-7 | NA | TRBD2 | TRBV6-1 | CASSEGSGTLYEQYF | TGTGCCAGCAGTGAGGGCAGCGGGACTTTGTACGAGCAGTACTTC
TRBJ2-5 | NA | TRBD2 | TRBV6-6 | CASKSSVGGGEETQYF | TGTGCCAGCAAGTCGAGCGTGGGCGGGGGGGAGGAGACCCAGTACTTC
TRBJ1-1 | NA | NA | TRBV9 | CASSVVPGRAEAFF | TGTGCCAGCAGCGTAGTGCCGGGGAGGGCTGAAGCTTTCTTT
TRBJ2-5 | NA | TRBD2 | TRBV2 | CASSVGLDQETQYF | TGTGCCAGCAGTGTCGGACTAGATCAAGAGACCCAGTACTTC
TRBJ1-1 | NA | NA | TRBV4-1 | CASSQGGFTEAFF | TGCGCCAGCAGCCAAGGAGGGTTTACTGAAGCTTTCTTT
TRBJ2-1 | NA | NA | TRBV29-1 | CSVVTGTQNEQFF | TGCAGCGTTGTTACCGGGACCCAGAATGAGCAGTTCTTC
TRBJ1-2 | NA | NA | TRBV2 | CASKGEGVNYGYTF | TGTGCCAGCAAGGGCGAGGGAGTCAACTATGGCTACACCTTC
TRBJ1-1 | NA | NA | TRBV4-1 | CASSQAGGQIMNTEAFF | TGCGCCAGCAGCCAAGCCGGGGGCCAAATCATGAACACTGAAGCTTTCTTT
TRBJ1-2 | NA | TRBD1 | TRBV4-1 | CASSWDRGIYGYTF | TGCGCCAGCAGCTGGGACAGGGGTATCTATGGCTACACCTTC
TRBJ1-1 | few | TRBD1 | TRBV7-9 | CASRQGGPNTEAFF | TGTGCCAGCAGACAGGGGGGTCCCAACACTGAAGCTTTCTTT
TRBJ1-6 | NA | TRBD1 | TRBV27 | CASTKTGGHNSPLHF | TGTGCCAGCACCAAGACAGGGGGCCATAATTCACCCCTCCACTTT
TRBJ2-7 | NA | TRBD2 | TRBV14 | CASSQDRSRRGSSYEQYF | TGTGCCAGCAGCCAAGATCGCTCCCGGCGGGGGTCTTCCTACGAGCAGTACTTC
TRBJ1-5 | NA | TRBD1 | TRBV27 | CASSGTGPNQPQHF | TGTGCCAGCAGCGGGACAGGTCCTAATCAGCCCCAGCATTTT
TRBJ1-2 | few | NA | TRBV7-9 | CASSRLIYGYTF | TGTGCCAGCAGCAGGCTCATCTATGGCTACACCTTC
TRBJ1-4 | few | NA | TRBV5-1 | CASSLEGAGEKLFF | TGCGCCAGCAGCTTGGAAGGGGCCGGTGAAAAACTGTTTTTT
TRBJ2-5 | NA | NA | TRBV13 | CASRGTGSWETQYF | TGTGCCAGCAGAGGGACGGGGTCGTGGGAGACCCAGTACTTC
TRBJ2-7 | few | NA | TRBV6-5 | CASSYSDLSGYEQYF | TGTGCCAGCAGTTACTCAGACCTCAGTGGGTACGAGCAGTACTTC
TRBJ2-7 | NA | TRBD1 | TRBV13 | CASSLGGTGSYEQYF | TGTGCCAGCAGCTTAGGAGGGACAGGGAGCTACGAGCAGTACTTC
TRBJ1-2 | NA | TRBD1 | TRBV27 | CASSPTGPYGYTF | TGTGCCAGCAGTCCGACAGGGCCGTATGGCTACACCTTC
TRBJ2-3 | NA | NA | TRBV30 | CAWSVDSGTDTQYF | TGTGCCTGGAGTGTAGACAGCGGGACAGATACGCAGTATTTT
TRBJ2-2 | NA | TRBD1 | TRBV7-8 | CASSTRDRDTGELFF | TGTGCCAGCAGCACCCGGGACAGGGACACCGGGGAGCTGTTTTTT
TRBJ2-3 | NA | NA | TRBV5-6 | CASSLDAGYTDTQYF | TGTGCCAGCAGCTTGGATGCAGGGTACACAGATACGCAGTATTTT
TRBJ1-1 | NA | NA | TRBV5-6 | CASSLGDTEAFF | TGTGCCAGCAGCTTAGGAGACACTGAAGCTTTCTTT
TRBJ2-1 | NA | NA | TRBV25-1 | CASSASGRGLEQFF | TGTGCCAGCAGTGCTTCCGGGAGGGGGCTTGAGCAGTTCTTC
TRBJ2-3 | NA | NA | TRBV7-3 | CASSLGSLRTDTQYF | TGTGCCAGCAGCTTAGGGAGCCTACGCACAGATACGCAGTATTTT
TRBJ1-1 | NA | NA | TRBV4-3 | CASSQGEGRTEAFF | TGCGCCAGCAGCCAAGGGGAGGGGCGGACTGAAGCTTTCTTT